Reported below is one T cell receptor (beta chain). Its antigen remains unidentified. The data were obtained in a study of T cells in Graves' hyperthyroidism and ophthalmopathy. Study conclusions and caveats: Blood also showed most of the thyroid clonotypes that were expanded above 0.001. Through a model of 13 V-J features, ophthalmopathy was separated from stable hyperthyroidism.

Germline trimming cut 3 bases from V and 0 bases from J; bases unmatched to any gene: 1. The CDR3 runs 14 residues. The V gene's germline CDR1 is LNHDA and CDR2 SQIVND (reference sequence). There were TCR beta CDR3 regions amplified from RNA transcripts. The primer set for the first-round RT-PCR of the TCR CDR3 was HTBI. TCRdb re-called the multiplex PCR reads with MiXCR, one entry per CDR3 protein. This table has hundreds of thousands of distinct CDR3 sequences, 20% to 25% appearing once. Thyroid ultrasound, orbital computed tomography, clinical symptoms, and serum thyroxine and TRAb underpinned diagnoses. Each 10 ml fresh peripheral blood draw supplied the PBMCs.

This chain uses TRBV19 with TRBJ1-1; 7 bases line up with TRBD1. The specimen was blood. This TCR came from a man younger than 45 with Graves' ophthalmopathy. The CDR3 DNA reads TGTGCCAGTAGTATGGGACAGCTGAACACTGAAGCTTTCTTT. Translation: CASSMGQLNTEAFF.